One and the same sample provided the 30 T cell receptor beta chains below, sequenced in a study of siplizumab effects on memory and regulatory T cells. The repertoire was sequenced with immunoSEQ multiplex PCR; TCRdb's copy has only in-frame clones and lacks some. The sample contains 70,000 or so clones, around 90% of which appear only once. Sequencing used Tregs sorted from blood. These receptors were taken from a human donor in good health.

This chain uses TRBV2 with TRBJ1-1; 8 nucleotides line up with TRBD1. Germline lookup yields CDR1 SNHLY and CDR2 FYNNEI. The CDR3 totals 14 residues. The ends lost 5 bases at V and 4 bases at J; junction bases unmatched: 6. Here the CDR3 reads CASSPRTGTTEAFF. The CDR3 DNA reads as TGTGCCAGCAGTCCTCGGACAGGGACCACTGAAGCTTTCTTT.

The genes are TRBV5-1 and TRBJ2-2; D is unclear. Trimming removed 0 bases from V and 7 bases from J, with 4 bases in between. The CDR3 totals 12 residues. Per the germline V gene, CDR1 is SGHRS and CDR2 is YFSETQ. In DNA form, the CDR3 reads TGCGCCAGCAGCTTGGTTATCGGGGAGCTGTTTTTT. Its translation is CASSLVIGELFF.

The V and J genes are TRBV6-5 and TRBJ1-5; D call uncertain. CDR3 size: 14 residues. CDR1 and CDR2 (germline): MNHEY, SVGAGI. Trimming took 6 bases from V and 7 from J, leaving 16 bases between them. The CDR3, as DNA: TGTGCCAGCAGCAGTCGGGGAGGGTGGCAGCCCCAGCATTTT. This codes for CASSSRGGWQPQHF.

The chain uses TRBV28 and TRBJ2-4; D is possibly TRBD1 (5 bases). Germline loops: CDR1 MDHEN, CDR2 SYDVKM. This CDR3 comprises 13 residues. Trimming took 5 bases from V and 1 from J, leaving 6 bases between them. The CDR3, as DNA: TGTGCCAGCAGTAGGGGTGCCAAAAACATTCAGTACTTC. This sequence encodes CASSRGAKNIQYF.

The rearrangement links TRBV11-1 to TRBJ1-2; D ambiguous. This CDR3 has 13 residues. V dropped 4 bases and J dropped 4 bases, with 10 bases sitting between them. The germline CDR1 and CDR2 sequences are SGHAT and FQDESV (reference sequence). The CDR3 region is CASSYTASYGYTF. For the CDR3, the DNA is TGTGCCAGCAGCTACACTGCCAGCTATGGCTACACCTTC.

CDR3 in DNA: TGTGCCAGCAGCTTGGACGTTGTGACAGGGCGCGAGCAGTACTTC. Translating gives CASSLDVVTGREQYF. The chain is built from TRBV5-5 and TRBJ2-7, with 7 bases that match TRBD1. The germline gives CDR1 SGHKS, CDR2 YYEKEE (reference sequence). The CDR3 runs to 15 residues. With V trimmed by 0 bases and J by 6 bases, 9 bases remained unmatched.

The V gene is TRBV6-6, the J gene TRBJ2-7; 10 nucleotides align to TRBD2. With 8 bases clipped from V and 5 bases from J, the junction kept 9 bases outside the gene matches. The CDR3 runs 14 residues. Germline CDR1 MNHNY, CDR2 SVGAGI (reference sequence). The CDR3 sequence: CASRTSGLWDEQYF. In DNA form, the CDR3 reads TGTGCCAGCCGGACTAGCGGCCTCTGGGACGAGCAGTACTTC.

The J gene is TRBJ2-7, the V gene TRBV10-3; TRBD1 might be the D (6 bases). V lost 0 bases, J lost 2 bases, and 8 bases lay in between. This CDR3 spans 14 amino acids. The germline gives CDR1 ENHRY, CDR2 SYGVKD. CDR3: CAISESWTAYEQYF. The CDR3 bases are TGTGCCATCAGTGAGTCGTGGACAGCCTACGAGCAGTACTTC.

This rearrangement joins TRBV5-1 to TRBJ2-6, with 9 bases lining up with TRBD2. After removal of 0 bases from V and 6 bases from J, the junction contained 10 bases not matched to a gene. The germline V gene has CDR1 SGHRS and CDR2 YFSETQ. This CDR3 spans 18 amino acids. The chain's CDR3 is CASSLAAGGHRKANVLTF. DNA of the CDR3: TGCGCCAGCAGCTTGGCAGCGGGAGGCCATCGAAAGGCCAACGTCCTGACTTTC.

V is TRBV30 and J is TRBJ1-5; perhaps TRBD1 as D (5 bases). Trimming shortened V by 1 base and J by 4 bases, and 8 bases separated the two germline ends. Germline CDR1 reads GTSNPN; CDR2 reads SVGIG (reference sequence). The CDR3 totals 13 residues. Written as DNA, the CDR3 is TGTGCCTGGAGTGACCGGGGGAATCAGCCCCAGCATTTT. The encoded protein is CAWSDRGNQPQHF.

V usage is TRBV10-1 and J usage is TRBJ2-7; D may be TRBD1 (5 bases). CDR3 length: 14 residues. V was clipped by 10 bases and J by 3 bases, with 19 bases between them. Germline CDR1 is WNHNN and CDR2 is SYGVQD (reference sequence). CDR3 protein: CAIFSDTSNYEQYF. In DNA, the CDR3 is TGCGCCATTTTCTCGGACACCTCTAACTACGAGCAGTACTTC.

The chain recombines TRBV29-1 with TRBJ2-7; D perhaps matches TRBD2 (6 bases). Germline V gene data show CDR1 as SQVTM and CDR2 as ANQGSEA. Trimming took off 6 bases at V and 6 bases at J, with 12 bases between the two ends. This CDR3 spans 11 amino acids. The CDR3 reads CSVPNGGEQYF. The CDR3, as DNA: TGCAGCGTCCCAAACGGGGGCGAGCAGTACTTC.

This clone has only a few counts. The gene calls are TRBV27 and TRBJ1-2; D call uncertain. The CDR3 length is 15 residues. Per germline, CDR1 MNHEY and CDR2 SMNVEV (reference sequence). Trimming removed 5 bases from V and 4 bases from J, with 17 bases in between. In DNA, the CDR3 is TGTGCCAGCAGTACCAAACAGCGGTGGGCCTATGGCTACACCTTC. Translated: CASSTKQRWAYGYTF.

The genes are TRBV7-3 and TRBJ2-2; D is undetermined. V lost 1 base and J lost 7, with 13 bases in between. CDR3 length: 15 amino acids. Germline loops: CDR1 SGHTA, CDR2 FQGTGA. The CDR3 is CASSLSATTNGELFF. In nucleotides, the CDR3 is TGTGCCAGCAGCTTAAGCGCTACCACCAACGGGGAGCTGTTTTTT. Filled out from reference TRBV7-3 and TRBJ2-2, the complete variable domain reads GAGVSQTPSNKVTEKGKYVELRCDPISGHTALYWYRQSLGQGPEFLIYFQGTGAADDSGLPNDRFFAVRPEGSVSTLKIQRTERGDSAVYLCASSLSATTNGELFFGEGSRLTVL.

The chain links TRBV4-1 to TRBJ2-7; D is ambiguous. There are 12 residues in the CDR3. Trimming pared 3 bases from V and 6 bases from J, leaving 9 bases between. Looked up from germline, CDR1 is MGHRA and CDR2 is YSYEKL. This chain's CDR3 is CASSQNPREQYF. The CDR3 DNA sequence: TGCGCCAGCAGCCAGAACCCCCGCGAGCAGTACTTC.

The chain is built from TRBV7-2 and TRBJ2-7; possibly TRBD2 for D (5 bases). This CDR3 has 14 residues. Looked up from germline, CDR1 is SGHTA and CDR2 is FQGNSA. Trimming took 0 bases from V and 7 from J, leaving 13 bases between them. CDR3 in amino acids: CASSLAGIRGEQYF. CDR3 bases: TGTGCCAGCAGCTTAGCCGGGATACGGGGAGAGCAGTACTTC.

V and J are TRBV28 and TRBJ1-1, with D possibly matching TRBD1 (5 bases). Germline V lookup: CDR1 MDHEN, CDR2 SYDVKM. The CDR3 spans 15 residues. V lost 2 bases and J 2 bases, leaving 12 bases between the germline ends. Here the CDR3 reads CASSLTGTRNTEAFF. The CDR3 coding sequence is TGTGCCAGCAGTTTAACCGGGACGAGAAACACTGAAGCTTTCTTT.

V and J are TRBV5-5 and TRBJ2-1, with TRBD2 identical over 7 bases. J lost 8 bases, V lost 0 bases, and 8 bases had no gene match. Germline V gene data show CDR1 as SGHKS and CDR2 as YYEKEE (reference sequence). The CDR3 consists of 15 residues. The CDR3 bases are TGTGCCAGCAGCTTGGCAGGAGGGACTATCCATGAGCAGTTCTTC. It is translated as CASSLAGGTIHEQFF.

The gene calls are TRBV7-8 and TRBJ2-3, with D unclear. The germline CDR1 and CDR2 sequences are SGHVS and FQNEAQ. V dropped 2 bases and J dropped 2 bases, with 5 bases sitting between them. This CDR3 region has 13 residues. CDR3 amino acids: CASSLRNTDTQYF. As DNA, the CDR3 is TGTGCCAGCAGCTTAAGAAACACAGATACGCAGTATTTT.

CDR3 in DNA: TGTGCCATCGGGGTAGGGGGCGCTGGTCAGCCCCAGCATTTT. Protein: CAIGVGGAGQPQHF. V gene TRBV10-3 combines with J gene TRBJ1-5, with 7 bases identical to TRBD1. Unmatched junction bases numbered 10, after V lost 8 bases and J lost 6 bases. CDR1 is ENHRY, CDR2 SYGVKD, per germline. The CDR3 contains 14 residues.

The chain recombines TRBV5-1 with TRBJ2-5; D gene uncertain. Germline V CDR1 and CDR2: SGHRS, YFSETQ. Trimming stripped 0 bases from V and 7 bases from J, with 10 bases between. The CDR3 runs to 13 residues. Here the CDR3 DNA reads TGCGCCAGCAGCTTGGGGGATTTTGGGACCCAGTACTTC. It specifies CASSLGDFGTQYF.

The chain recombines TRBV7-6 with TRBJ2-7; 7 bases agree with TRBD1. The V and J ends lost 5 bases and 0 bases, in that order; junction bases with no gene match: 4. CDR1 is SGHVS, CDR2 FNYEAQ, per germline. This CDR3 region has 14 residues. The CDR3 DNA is TGTGCCAGCAGCCCCACAGGGGTCTCCTACGAGCAGTACTTC. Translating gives CASSPTGVSYEQYF.

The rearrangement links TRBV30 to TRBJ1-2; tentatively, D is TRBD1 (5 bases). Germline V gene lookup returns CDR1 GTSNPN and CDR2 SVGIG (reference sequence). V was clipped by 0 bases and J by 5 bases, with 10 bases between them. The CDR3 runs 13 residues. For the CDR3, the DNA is TGTGCCTGGAGTGTAAAGGGGCCTTATGGCTACACCTTC. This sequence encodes CAWSVKGPYGYTF.

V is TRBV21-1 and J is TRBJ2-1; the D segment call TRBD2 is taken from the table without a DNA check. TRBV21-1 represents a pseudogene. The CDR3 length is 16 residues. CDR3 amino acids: CASSKSASAQYNEQFF. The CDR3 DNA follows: TGTGCCAGCAGCAAATCTGCTAGCGCTCAATACAATGAGCAGTTCTTC.

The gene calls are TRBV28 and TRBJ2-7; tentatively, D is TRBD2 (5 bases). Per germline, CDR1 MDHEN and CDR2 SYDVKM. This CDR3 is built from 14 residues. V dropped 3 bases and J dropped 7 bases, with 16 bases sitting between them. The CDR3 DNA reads TGTGCCAGCAGTTTTACTGGCGGGCCAGATGAGCAGTACTTC. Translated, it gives CASSFTGGPDEQYF. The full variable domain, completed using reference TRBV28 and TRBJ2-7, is DVKVTQSSRYLVKRTGEKVFLECVQDMDHENMFWYRQDPGLGLRLIYFSYDVKMKEKGDIPEGYSVSREKKERFSLILESASTNQTSMYLCASSFTGGPDEQYFGPGTRLTVT.

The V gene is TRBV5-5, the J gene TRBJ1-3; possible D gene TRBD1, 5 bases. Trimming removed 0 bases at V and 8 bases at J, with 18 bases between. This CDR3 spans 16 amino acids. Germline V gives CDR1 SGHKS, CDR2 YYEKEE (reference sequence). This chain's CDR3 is CASSLGDSRIWHTIYF. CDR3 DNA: TGTGCCAGCAGCTTGGGCGACAGTCGGATCTGGCACACCATATATTTT.

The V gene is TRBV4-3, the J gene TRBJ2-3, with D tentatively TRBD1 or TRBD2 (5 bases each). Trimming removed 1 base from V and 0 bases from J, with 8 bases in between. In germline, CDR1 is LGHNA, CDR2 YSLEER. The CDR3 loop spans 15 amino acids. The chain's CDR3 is CASSQGGISTDTQYF. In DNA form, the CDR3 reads TGCGCCAGCAGCCAAGGGGGGATTAGCACAGATACGCAGTATTTT.

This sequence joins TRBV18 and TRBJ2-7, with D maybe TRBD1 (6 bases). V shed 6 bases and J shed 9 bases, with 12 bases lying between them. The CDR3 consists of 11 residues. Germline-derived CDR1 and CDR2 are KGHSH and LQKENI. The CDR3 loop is CASSRDIWQYF. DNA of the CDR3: TGTGCCAGCTCGAGGGACATCTGGCAGTACTTC. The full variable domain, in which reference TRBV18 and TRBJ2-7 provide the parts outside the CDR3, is NAGVMQNPRHLVRRRGQEARLRCSPMKGHSHVYWYRQLPEEGLKFMVYLQKENIIDESGMPKERFSAEFPKEGPSILRIQQVVRGDSAAYFCASSRDIWQYFGPGTRLTVT.

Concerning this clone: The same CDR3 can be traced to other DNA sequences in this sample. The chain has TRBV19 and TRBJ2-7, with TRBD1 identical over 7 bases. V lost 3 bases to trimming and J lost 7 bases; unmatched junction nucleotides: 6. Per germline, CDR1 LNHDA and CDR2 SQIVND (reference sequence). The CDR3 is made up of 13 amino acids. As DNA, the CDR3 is TGTGCCAGTAGTATCGGCAGGGGGTATGAGCAGTACTTC. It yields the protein CASSIGRGYEQYF. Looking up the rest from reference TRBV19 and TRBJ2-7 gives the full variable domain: DGGITQSPKYLFRKEGQNVTLSCEQNLNHDAMYWYRQDPGQGLRLIYYSQIVNDFQKGDIAEGYSVSREKKESFPLTVTSAQKNPTAFYLCASSIGRGYEQYFGPGTRLTVT.

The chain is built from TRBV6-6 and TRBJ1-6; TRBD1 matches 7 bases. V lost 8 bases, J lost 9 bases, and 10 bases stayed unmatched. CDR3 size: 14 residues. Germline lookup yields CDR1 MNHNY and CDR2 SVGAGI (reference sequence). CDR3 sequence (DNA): TGTGCCAGCTTACTGGACAGGCGAACTTCACCCCTCCACTTT. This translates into CASLLDRRTSPLHF.